These 26 T cell receptor beta chains share one sample of origin, sequenced in a study of read filtering for tumor transcriptome and immune sequencing. Molecular barcoded adaptors covering alpha/delta and beta/gamma chains were used on approximately 440 ng RNA. TCRdb reprocessed the reads with MiXCR, giving one entry per CDR3 protein. The top ten clones hold 8% to 9% of a sample with 100,000 to 150,000 distinct CDR3 sequences, 13% of them seen once. What was sequenced was a population of CD138-negative cells sorted from bone marrow. The receptors shown here come from a donor aged 40 or older with multiple myeloma.

This clonotype has a handful of counts. A much larger clone is a single base away; this may be a read error. The chain combines TRBV4-1 with TRBJ2-7; no definite D call. The V and J ends lost 3 bases and 6 bases respectively, with 18 bases between them. CDR3 length: 15 amino acids. Looked up from germline, CDR1 is MGHRA and CDR2 is YSYEKL. The DNA of the CDR3 is TGCGCCAGCAGCCAGGGAAGACTGGCCTACTGCGAGCAGTACTTC. The encoded protein is CASSQGRLAYCEQYF.

This clonotype was found many times. The rearrangement links TRBV14 to TRBJ1-1; D is possibly TRBD1 (6 bases). V was clipped by 1 base and J by 5 bases, with 20 bases between them. This CDR3 comprises 17 residues. Looked up from germline, CDR1 is SGHDN and CDR2 is FVKESK. For the CDR3, the DNA is TGTGCCAGCAGCCAAGCGGGCGGCAGGGGAGTTGGAACTGAAGCTTTCTTT. Amino acids: CASSQAGGRGVGTEAFF.

This clonotype appeared a few times. This chain links TRBV21-1 with TRBJ2-7. TRBV21-1 is labeled a pseudogene. The CDR3 has 15 amino acids. CDR3 DNA: TGTGCCAGCACCCAAGACCGAGGATTATCCTACGAGCAGTACTTC. Protein sequence: CASTQDRGLSYEQYF.

This clonotype was recorded many times. V and J are TRBV6-2 or TRBV6-3 and TRBJ2-3; D may be TRBD1 (6 bases). Germline lookup yields CDR1 MNHEY and CDR2 SVGEGT. V was pared by 7 bases and J by 1 base, with 18 bases between. CDR3 length equals 16 residues. This chain's CDR3 is CASKRHGTRRTDTQYF. Here the CDR3 DNA reads TGTGCCAGCAAACGACATGGGACAAGGCGCACAGATACGCAGTATTTT.

This clonotype was picked up many times. The chain couples TRBV18 to TRBJ2-7; perhaps TRBD1 as D (6 bases). The CDR3 totals 13 residues. Germline CDR1 KGHSH, CDR2 LQKENI. V dropped 8 bases and J dropped 3 bases, with 14 bases sitting between them. The CDR3: CASSPRTDYEQYF. The CDR3 DNA follows: TGTGCCAGCAGCCCACGGACAGACTACGAGCAGTACTTC.

This clonotype was picked up many times. The chain links TRBV29-1 to TRBJ2-5; TRBD2 matches at 8 bases. V gave up 6 bases and J gave up 0 bases; unmatched junction bases: 6. The length of the CDR3 is 14 residues. Germline V gene data show CDR1 as SQVTM and CDR2 as ANQGSEA. CDR3 protein: CSVPLAAYQETQYF. For the CDR3, the DNA is TGCAGCGTACCACTAGCGGCGTACCAAGAGACCCAGTACTTC.

This clonotype was picked up many times. This rearrangement joins TRBV6-6 to TRBJ1-6; TRBD1 is a possible D gene (5 bases). The CDR3 spans 14 residues. The V end was cut by 5 bases, the J end by 10 bases, with 15 bases between. The germline gives CDR1 MNHNY, CDR2 SVGAGI (reference sequence). The CDR3 DNA is TGTGCCAGCAGTACCACGGGGGACGGATCACCCCTCCACTTT. This sequence encodes CASSTTGDGSPLHF.

This clonotype was seen at least ten times. The CDR3 sequence: CASSYSQGDEQFF. The CDR3 bases are TGTGCCAGCAGTTATTCACAGGGAGATGAGCAGTTCTTC. The chain couples TRBV6-5 to TRBJ2-1; possibly TRBD1 for D (6 bases). CDR1 is MNHEY, CDR2 SVGAGI, per germline. V was cut by 3 bases and J by 8 bases, with 11 bases left in between. The CDR3 loop spans 13 amino acids.

This clonotype was recorded at least ten times. The J gene is TRBJ2-1, the V gene TRBV7-9; maybe TRBD2 (5 bases). The CDR3 runs to 13 residues. The V gene lost 5 bases and the J gene lost 8 bases, with 13 bases spanning the gap. Germline V gives CDR1 SEHNR, CDR2 FQNEAQ (reference sequence). The CDR3 bases are TGTGCCAGCAGCCGGGGTGGGAGAGATGAGCAGTTCTTC. Translation: CASSRGGRDEQFF.

This clonotype has a count of ten or more. The chain couples TRBV30 to TRBJ2-1; 16 bases are a match to TRBD2. V was pared by 5 bases and J by 9 bases, with 4 bases of the junction left unmatched. From germline, CDR1 is GTSNPN and CDR2 SVGIG (reference sequence). The CDR3 is 14 residues long. CDR3 coding DNA: TGTGCCTGGGAGGGACTAGCGGGAGGGAGTGAGCAGTTCTTC. Translation gives CAWEGLAGGSEQFF.

In this sample, this clonotype turned up many times. The chain is built from TRBV5-1 and TRBJ2-7; a weak D match, TRBD2 (6 bases). This CDR3 is built from 15 residues. Between the trimmed V and J ends, which lost 1 base and 7 bases, there was a span of 18 bases. Germline CDR1 is SGHRS and CDR2 is YFSETQ. The CDR3 DNA sequence: TGCGCCAGCAGCTTGTCGCCGTTAGCGGTGGAAGAGCAGTACTTC. This encodes CASSLSPLAVEEQYF.

This clonotype has ten or more counts. The chain employs TRBV5-6 and TRBJ2-7; TRBD2 matches at 12 bases. Germline lookup yields CDR1 SGHDT and CDR2 YYEEEE. Germline trimming cut 4 bases from V and 4 bases from J; bases unmatched to any gene: 9. CDR3 length equals 16 residues. In nucleotides, the CDR3 is TGTGCCAGCAGCAAAATGACTAGCGGGAGTTATTACGAGCAGTACTTC. Translation: CASSKMTSGSYYEQYF.

Notes on this clonotype: A read error is possible here, since a much larger clone lies one base away. The chain combines TRBV6-1 with TRBJ1-5; TRBD1 aligns across 8 bases. The J call is uncertain, as TRBJ2-3 better fits the DNA end. The CDR3 length is 15 residues. Per germline, CDR1 MNHNS and CDR2 SASEGT. As DNA, the CDR3 is TGTGCCAGCAGTTACAGGGGGGAGGTCAATCAGCCCCAGTATTTT. Translating gives CASSYRGEVNQPQYF.

CDR3 coding DNA: TGTGCCAGCAGTTGGGGGGCTAGCTCCTACAATGAGCAGTTCTTC. This gives the protein CASSWGASSYNEQFF. The genes are TRBV2 and TRBJ2-1, with D perhaps assigned TRBD1 or TRBD2 (6 bases each). The CDR3 consists of 15 residues. V lost 5 bases and J 0 bases, leaving 11 bases between the germline ends. CDR1 and CDR2 (germline): SNHLY, FYNNEI. Full variable domain (outside the CDR3, taken from reference TRBV2 and TRBJ2-1): EPEVTQTPSHQVTQMGQEVILRCVPISNHLYFYWYRQILGQKVEFLVSFYNNEISEKSEIFDDQFSVERPDGSNFTLKIRSTKLEDSAMYFCASSWGASSYNEQFFGPGTRLTVL.

This clonotype has ten or more counts. This chain uses TRBV20-1 with TRBJ2-7; D tentatively fits TRBD1 or TRBD2 (5 bases each). The CDR3 is 11 residues long. Between the trimmed V and J ends, which lost 3 bases and 5 bases, there was a span of 8 bases. Looked up from germline, CDR1 is DFQATT and CDR2 is SNEGSKA (reference sequence). The CDR3 spells CSASGTDEQYF. In DNA form, the CDR3 reads TGCAGTGCTAGCGGGACGGACGAGCAGTACTTC.

In this sample, this clonotype turned up many times. The chain is built from TRBV29-1 and TRBJ2-7, with 10 nucleotides matching TRBD1. V shed 4 bases, J shed 1 base, and the junction held 22 bases outside the gene matches. The germline gives CDR1 SQVTM, CDR2 ANQGSEA. CDR3 length: 20 amino acids. The CDR3 DNA sequence: TGCAGCGTTGCCGGGGGACAGGGGACGTTGACACCATTTTCTTCCTACGAGCAGTACTTC. As protein: CSVAGGQGTLTPFSSYEQYF.

This clonotype was recorded many times. This rearrangement joins TRBV5-1 to TRBJ1-5; 10 bases line up with TRBD1. V gave up 4 bases and J gave up 5 bases; unmatched junction bases: 6. The CDR3 has 15 amino acids. Germline V CDR1 and CDR2: SGHRS, YFSETQ. CDR3 in DNA: TGCGCCAGCAGCCCTGGACAGGGGGGATATCAGCCCCAGCATTTT. Amino acids: CASSPGQGGYQPQHF.

This chain joins TRBV14 and TRBJ1-2; D perhaps matches TRBD1 (5 bases). The germline V and J ends were trimmed by 4 bases and 7 bases, with 13 bases remaining between them. Germline CDR1 SGHDN, CDR2 FVKESK. This CDR3 has 13 residues. The CDR3 sequence: CASSPVGARGYTF. CDR3 sequence (DNA): TGTGCCAGCAGCCCCGTAGGGGCTCGTGGCTACACCTTC.

Comments on this clonotype: A junction end diverges from the germline sequence, so it may reflect a read error. J is TRBJ2-3 and V is TRBV4-1; TRBD1 or TRBD2 may be the D gene (6 bases each). The germline V gene has CDR1 MGHRA and CDR2 YSYEKL. The CDR3 is 15 residues long. The CDR3 sequence is CASSQRVAEGDTRYF. DNA of the CDR3: TGCGCCAGCAGCCAGAGAGTAGCGGAGGGGGATACGCGGTATTTT.

There are many counts of this clonotype. The V gene is TRBV12-3 or TRBV12-4, the J gene TRBJ2-1; no clear D. This CDR3 region has 13 residues. V was pared by 6 bases and J by 4 bases, with 10 bases between. CDR3 sequence reads: CASRDGWYNEQFF. In nucleotides, the CDR3 is TGTGCCAGCAGGGATGGGTGGTACAATGAGCAGTTCTTC.

At least ten counts were recorded for this clonotype. The V gene is TRBV12-3 or TRBV12-4, the J gene TRBJ1-2; 10 nucleotides match TRBD1. V dropped 7 bases and J dropped 6; count of bases not matched to a gene: 2. The CDR3 is 12 residues long. This CDR3 reads CASMDRGNGYTF. CDR3 coding DNA: TGTGCCAGCATGGACAGGGGGAATGGCTACACCTTC.

This clonotype came up many times. This chain uses TRBV11-3 with TRBJ2-1; TRBD1 aligns across 9 bases. This CDR3 has 15 amino acids. J was trimmed by 2 bases and V by 4 bases; bases with no gene match: 3. Germline V gene sequence: CDR1 SGHNT, CDR2 YENEEA. The CDR3 here is CASSSRQGAYNEQFF. CDR3 sequence (DNA): TGTGCCAGCAGCTCCCGACAGGGGGCCTACAATGAGCAGTTCTTC.

This clonotype has ten or more counts. V usage is TRBV18 and J usage is TRBJ2-2; 12 bases are shared with TRBD2. Germline V gene lookup returns CDR1 KGHSH and CDR2 LQKENI. CDR3 size: 19 residues. With 1 base clipped from V and 1 base from J, the junction kept 7 bases outside the gene matches. The CDR3 loop reads CASSPLRTSGTQNTGELFF. CDR3 nucleotide sequence: TGTGCCAGCTCACCACTCCGGACTAGCGGGACCCAGAACACCGGGGAGCTGTTTTTT.

This clonotype has just a few counts. The chain employs TRBV20-1 and TRBJ2-2; 9 nucleotides line up with TRBD1. V shed 6 bases, J shed 5 bases, and the junction held 10 bases outside the gene matches. Germline loops: CDR1 DFQATT, CDR2 SNEGSKA (reference sequence). This CDR3 spans 15 amino acids. Here the CDR3 reads CSANPGQGGTGELFF. The CDR3 region has the DNA TGCAGTGCCAATCCGGGACAGGGAGGTACCGGGGAGCTGTTTTTT.

To note about this clonotype: A much larger clone differs by one base, so this may be a read error. The chain uses TRBV7-9 and TRBJ2-5; 9 bases fit TRBD1. CDR3 size: 17 residues. Germline assignment: CDR1 SEHNR and CDR2 FQNEAQ (reference sequence). With V trimmed by 1 base and J by 5 bases, 11 bases remained unmatched. CDR3 nucleotide sequence: TGTGCCAGCAGCTTAGGATTCGGGACAGGGACCGAGGAGACCCAGTACTTC. It is translated as CASSLGFGTGTEETQYF.

This chain links TRBV20-1 with TRBJ2-7, with D perhaps assigned TRBD1 or TRBD2 (6 bases each). The germline V gene has CDR1 DFQATT and CDR2 SNEGSKA (reference sequence). This CDR3 is built from 13 residues. The CDR3 sequence: CSPSGGGTYEQYF. The CDR3 DNA reads as TGCAGCCCCTCCGGAGGGGGGACCTACGAGCAGTACTTC.